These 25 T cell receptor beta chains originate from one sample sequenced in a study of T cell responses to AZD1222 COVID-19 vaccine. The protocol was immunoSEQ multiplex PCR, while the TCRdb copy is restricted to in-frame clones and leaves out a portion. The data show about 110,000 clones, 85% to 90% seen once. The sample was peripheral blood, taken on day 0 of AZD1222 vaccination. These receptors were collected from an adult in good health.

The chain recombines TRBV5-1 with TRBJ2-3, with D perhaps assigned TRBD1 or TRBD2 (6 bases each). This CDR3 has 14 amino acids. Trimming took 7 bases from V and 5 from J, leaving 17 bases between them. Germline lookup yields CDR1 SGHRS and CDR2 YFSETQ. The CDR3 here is CASARRGAEDTQYF. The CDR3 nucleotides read TGCGCCAGCGCTCGAAGGGGGGCGGAAGATACGCAGTATTTT.

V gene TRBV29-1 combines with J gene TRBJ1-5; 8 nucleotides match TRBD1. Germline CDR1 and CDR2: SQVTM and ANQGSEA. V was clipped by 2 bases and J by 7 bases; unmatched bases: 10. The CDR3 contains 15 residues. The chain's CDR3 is CSVELGQGTDQPQHF. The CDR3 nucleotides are TGCAGCGTTGAACTCGGACAGGGAACGGACCAGCCCCAGCATTTT.

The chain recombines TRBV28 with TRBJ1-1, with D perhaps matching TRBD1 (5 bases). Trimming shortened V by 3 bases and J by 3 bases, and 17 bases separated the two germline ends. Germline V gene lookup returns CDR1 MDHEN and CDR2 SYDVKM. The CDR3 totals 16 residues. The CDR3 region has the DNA TGTGCCAGCAGTTTTTCTCCGGGGGTGAGGCACACTGAAGCTTTCTTT. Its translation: CASSFSPGVRHTEAFF. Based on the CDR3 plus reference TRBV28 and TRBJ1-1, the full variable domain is DVKVTQSSRYLVKRTGEKVFLECVQDMDHENMFWYRQDPGLGLRLIYFSYDVKMKEKGDIPEGYSVSREKKERFSLILESASTNQTSMYLCASSFSPGVRHTEAFFGQGTRLTVV.

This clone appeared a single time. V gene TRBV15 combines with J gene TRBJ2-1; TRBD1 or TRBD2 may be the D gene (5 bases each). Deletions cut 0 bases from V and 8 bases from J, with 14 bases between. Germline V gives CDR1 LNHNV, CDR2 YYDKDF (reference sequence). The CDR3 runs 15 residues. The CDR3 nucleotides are TGTGCCACCAGCAGAGATTCCTTCGTGGGGGATGAGCAGTTCTTC. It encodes CATSRDSFVGDEQFF.

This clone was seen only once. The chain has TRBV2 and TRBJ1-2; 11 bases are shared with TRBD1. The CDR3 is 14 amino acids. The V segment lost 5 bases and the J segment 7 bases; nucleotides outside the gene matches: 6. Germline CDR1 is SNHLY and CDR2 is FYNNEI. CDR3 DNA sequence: TGTGCCAGCAGTCAGGACAGGGGGCCAGGTGGCTACACCTTC. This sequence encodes CASSQDRGPGGYTF.

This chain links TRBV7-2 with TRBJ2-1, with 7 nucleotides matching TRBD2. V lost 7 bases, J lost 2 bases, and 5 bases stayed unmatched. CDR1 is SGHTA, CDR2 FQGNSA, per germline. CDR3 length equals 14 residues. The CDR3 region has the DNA TGTGCCAGCACAACGGGAGGTCCCTACAATGAGCAGTTCTTC. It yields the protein CASTTGGPYNEQFF.

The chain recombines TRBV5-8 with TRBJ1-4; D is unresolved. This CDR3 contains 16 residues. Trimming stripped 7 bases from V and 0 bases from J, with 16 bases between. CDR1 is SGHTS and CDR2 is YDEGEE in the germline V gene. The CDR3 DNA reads TGTGCCAGCGGCGCCGAGACCGCCGCAACTAATGAAAAACTGTTTTTT. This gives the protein CASGAETAATNEKLFF. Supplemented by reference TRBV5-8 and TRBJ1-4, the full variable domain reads EAGVTQSPTHLIKTRGQQATLRCSPISGHTSVYWYQQALGLGLQFLLWYDEGEERNRGNFPPRFSGRQFPNYSSELNVNALELEDSALYLCASGAETAATNEKLFFGSGTQLSVL.

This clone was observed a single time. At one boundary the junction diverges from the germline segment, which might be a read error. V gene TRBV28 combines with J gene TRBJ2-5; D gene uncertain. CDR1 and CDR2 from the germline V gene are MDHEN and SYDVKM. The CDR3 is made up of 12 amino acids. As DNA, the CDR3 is TGTACCAGCAGTTCCGGTACCGAGACCCAGTACTTC. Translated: CTSSSGTETQYF.

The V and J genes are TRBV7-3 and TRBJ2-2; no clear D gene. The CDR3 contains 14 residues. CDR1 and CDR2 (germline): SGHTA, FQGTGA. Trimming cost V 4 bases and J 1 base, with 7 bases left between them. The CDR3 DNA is TGTGCCAGCAGCTCCGGACGGAACACCGGGGAGCTGTTTTTT. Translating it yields CASSSGRNTGELFF.

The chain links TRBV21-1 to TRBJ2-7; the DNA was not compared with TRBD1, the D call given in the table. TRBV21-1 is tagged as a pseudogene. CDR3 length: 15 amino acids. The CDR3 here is CASRESGTGVYEQYF. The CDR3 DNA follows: TGTGCCAGCAGGGAATCCGGGACAGGGGTTTACGAGCAGTACTTC.

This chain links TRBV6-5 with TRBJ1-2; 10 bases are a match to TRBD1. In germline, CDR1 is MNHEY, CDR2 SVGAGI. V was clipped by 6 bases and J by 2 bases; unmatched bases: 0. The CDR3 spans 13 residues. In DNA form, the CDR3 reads TGTGCCAGCAGGACAGGGGGCAACTATGGCTACACCTTC. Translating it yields CASRTGGNYGYTF.

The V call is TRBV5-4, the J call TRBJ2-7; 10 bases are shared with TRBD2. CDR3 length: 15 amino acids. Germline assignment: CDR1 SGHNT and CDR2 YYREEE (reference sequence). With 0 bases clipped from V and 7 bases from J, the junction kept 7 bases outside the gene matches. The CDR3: CASSLALAGVYEQYF. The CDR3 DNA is TGTGCCAGCAGCTTGGCTCTAGCGGGAGTATATGAGCAGTACTTC.

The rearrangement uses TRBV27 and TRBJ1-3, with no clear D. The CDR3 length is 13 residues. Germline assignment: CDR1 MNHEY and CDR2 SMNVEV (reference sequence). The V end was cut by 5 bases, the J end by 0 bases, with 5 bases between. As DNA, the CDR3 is TGTGCCAGCAGTATACACTCTGGAAACACCATATATTTT. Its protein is CASSIHSGNTIYF.

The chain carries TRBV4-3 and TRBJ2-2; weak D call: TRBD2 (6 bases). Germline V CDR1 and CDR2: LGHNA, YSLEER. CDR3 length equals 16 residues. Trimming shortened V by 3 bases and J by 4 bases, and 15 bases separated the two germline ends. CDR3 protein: CASSQDAWGGTGELFF. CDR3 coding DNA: TGCGCCAGCAGCCAGGATGCGTGGGGAGGCACCGGGGAGCTGTTTTTT.

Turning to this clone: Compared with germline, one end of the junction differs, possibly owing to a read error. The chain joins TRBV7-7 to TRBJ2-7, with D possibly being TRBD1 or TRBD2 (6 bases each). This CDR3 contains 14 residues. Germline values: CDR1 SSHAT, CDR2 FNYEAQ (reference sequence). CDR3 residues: CASSPQRGDWEQYF. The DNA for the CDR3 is TGTGCTAGCAGCCCTCAGAGGGGGGATTGGGAGCAGTACTTC.

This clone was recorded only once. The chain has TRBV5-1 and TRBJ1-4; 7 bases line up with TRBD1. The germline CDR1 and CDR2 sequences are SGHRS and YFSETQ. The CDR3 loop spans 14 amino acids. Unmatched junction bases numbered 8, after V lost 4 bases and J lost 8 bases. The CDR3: CASSEDRPSEKLFF. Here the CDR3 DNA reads TGCGCCAGCAGCGAGGACAGGCCGAGCGAAAAACTGTTTTTT. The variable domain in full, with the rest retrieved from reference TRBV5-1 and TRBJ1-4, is KAGVTQTPRYLIKTRGQQVTLSCSPISGHRSVSWYQQTPGQGLQFLFEYFSETQRNKGNFPGRFSGRQFSNSRSEMNVSTLELGDSALYLCASSEDRPSEKLFFGSGTQLSVL.

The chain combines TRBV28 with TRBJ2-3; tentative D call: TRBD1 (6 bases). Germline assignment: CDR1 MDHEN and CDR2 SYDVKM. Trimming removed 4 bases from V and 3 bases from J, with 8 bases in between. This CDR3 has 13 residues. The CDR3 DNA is TGTGCCAGCAGTTCGGGACATACAGATACGCAGTATTTT. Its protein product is CASSSGHTDTQYF.

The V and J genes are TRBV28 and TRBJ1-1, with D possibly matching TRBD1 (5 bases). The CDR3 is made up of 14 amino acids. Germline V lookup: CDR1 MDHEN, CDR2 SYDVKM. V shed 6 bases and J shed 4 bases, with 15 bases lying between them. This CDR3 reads CASSTYPGGTEAFF. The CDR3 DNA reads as TGTGCCAGCAGCACCTACCCGGGGGGCACTGAAGCTTTCTTT.

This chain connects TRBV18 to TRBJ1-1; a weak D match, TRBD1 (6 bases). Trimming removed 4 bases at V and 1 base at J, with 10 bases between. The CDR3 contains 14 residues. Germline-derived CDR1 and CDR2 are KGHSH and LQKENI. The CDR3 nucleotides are TGTGCCAGCTCACTGGGGACACAGAACACTGAAGCTTTCTTT. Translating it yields CASSLGTQNTEAFF.

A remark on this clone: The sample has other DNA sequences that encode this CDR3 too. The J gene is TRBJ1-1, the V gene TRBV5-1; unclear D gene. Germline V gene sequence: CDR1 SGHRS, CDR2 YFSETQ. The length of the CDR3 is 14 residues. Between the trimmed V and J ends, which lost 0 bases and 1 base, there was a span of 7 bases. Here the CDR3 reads CASSLGGGNTEAFF. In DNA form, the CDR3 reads TGCGCCAGCAGCTTGGGGGGAGGGAACACTGAAGCTTTCTTT.

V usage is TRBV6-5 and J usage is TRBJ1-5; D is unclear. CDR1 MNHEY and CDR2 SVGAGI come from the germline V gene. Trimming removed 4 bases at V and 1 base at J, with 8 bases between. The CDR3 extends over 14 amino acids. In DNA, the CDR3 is TGTGCCAGCAGTTCTCCTGGGAGCAATCAGCCCCAGCATTTT. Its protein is CASSSPGSNQPQHF.

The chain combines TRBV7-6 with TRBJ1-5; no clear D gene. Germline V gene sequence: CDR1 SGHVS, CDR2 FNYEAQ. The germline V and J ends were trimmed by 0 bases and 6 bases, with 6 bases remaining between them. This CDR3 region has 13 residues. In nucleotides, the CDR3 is TGTGCCAGCAGCTTAGCGGGGTTTCAGCCCCAGCATTTT. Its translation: CASSLAGFQPQHF.

The CDR3 protein is CAISDPSGHTDTQYF. In nucleotides, the CDR3 is TGTGCCATCAGTGACCCTAGCGGCCACACAGATACGCAGTATTTT. The chain recombines TRBV10-3 with TRBJ2-3; 7 nucleotides align to TRBD2. Per the germline V gene, CDR1 is ENHRY and CDR2 is SYGVKD. The CDR3 sequence is 15 residues long. V lost 3 bases, J lost 2 bases, and 5 bases stayed unmatched.

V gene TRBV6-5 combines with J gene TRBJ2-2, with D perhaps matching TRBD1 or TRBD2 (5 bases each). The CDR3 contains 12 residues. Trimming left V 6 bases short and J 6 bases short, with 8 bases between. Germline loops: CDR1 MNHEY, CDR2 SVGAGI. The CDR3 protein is CASSLGAGELFF. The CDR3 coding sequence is TGTGCCAGCAGCCTGGGGGCCGGGGAGCTGTTTTTT.

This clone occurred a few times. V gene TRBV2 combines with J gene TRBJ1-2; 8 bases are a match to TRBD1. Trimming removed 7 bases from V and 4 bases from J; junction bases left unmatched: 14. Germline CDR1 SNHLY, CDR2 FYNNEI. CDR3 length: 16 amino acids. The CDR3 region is CASNHLQGAPGYGYTF. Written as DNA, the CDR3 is TGTGCCAGCAATCACCTCCAGGGGGCGCCAGGCTATGGCTACACCTTC. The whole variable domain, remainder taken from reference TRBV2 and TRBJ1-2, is EPEVTQTPSHQVTQMGQEVILRCVPISNHLYFYWYRQILGQKVEFLVSFYNNEISEKSEIFDDQFSVERPDGSNFTLKIRSTKLEDSAMYFCASNHLQGAPGYGYTFGSGTRLTVV.